The entry below gives a single TCR beta chain sequence along with its context. These data belong to a study of cytomegalovirus exposure and HLA in healthy donors. Study context: Genotyping of more than 300 donors showed that about 84% belonged to the Caucasian-associated ancestry cluster.

This CDR3 contains 13 residues. The germline CDR1 and CDR2 sequences are SGHDT and YYEEEE. Trimming took 4 bases from V and 5 from J, leaving 11 bases between them. PCR used 60 Vbeta primers and 13 Jbeta primers. Profiled with immunoSEQ multiplex PCR; TCRdb holds only in-frame clones, not every one. Among 94,000 or so clones, just over 70% were seen once, and the ten largest hold more than 7%. The sequence derives from a man in his 60s in good health and CMV-seronegative. The sequenced material came from PBMCs. The chain carries TRBV5-6 and TRBJ2-3; a possible D gene is TRBD1 (6 bases). CDR3 sequence: CASSQGWGDTQYF. The CDR3 nucleotides read TGTGCCAGCAGCCAGGGGTGGGGAGATACGCAGTATTTT.